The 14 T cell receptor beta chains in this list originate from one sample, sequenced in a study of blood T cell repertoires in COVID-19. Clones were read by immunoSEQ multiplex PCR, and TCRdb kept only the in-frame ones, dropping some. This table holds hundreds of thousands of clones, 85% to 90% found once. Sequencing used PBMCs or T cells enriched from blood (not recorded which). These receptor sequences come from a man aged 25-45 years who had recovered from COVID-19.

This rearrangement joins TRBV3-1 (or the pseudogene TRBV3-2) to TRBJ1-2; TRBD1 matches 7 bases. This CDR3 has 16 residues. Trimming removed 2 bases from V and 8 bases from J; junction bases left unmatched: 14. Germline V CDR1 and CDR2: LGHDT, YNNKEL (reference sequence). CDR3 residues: CASSQLGRGGFQGYTF. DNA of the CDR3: TGTGCCAGCAGCCAACTGGGGAGAGGGGGCTTTCAAGGCTACACCTTC.

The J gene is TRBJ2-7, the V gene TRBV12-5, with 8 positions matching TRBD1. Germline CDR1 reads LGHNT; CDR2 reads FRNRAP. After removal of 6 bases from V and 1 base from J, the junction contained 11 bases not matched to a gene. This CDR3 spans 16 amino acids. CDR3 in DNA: TGTGCTAGTGGCTTAAATCCCCGGGACAGGTCCTACGAGCAGTACTTC. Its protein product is CASGLNPRDRSYEQYF.

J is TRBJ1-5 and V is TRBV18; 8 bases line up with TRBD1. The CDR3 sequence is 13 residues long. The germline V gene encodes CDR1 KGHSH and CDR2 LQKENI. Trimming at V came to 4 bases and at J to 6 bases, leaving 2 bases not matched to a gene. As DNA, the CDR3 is TGTGCCAGCTCACGGGACAGGTCTCAGCCCCAGCATTTT. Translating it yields CASSRDRSQPQHF. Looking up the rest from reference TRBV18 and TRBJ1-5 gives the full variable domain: NAGVMQNPRHLVRRRGQEARLRCSPMKGHSHVYWYRQLPEEGLKFMVYLQKENIIDESGMPKERFSAEFPKEGPSILRIQQVVRGDSAAYFCASSRDRSQPQHFGDGTRLSIL.

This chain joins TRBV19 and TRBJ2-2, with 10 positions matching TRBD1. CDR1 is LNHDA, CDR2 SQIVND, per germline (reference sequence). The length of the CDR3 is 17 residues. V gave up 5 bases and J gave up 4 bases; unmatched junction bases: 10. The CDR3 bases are TGTGCCAGTAGTGTCGCGAGGGGACAGGGGTCCACCGGGGAGCTGTTTTTT. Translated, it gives CASSVARGQGSTGELFF.

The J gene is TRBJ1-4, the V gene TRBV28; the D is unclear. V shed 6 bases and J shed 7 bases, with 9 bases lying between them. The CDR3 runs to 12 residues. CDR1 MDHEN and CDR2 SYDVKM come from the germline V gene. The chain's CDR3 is CASSLIGEKLFF. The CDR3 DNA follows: TGTGCCAGCAGCCTGATCGGTGAAAAACTGTTTTTT.

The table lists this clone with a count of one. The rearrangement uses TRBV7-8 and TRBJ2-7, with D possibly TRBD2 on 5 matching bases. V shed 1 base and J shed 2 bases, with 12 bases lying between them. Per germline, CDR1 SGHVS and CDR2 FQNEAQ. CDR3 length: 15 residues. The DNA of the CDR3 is TGTGCCAGCAGCTTAGAGGCGACCGGGGCCTACGAGCAGTACTTC. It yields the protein CASSLEATGAYEQYF. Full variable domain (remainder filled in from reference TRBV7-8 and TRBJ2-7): GAGVSQSPRYKVAKRGQDVALRCDPISGHVSLFWYQQALGQGPEFLTYFQNEAQLDKSGLPSDRFFAERPEGSVSTLKIQRTQQEDSAVYLCASSLEATGAYEQYFGPGTRLTVT.

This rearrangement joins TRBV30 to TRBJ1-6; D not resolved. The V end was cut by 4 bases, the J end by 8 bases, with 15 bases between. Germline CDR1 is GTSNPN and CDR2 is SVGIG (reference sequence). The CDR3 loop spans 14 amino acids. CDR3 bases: TGTGCCTGGACCGTGGGCCTGATGGATTCACCCCTCCACTTT. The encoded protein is CAWTVGLMDSPLHF. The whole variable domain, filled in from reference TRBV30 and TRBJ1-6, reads SQTIHQWPATLVQPVGSPLSLECTVEGTSNPNLYWYRQAAGRGLQLLFYSVGIGQISSEVPQNLSASRPQDRQFILSSKKLLLSDSGFYLCAWTVGLMDSPLHFGNGTRLTVT.

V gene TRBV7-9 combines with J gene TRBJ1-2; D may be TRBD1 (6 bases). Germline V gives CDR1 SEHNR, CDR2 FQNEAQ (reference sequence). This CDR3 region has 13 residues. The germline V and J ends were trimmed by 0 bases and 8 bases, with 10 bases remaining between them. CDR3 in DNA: TGTGCCAGCAGCTTAGCAGGACAGACAGGCTACACCTTC. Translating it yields CASSLAGQTGYTF. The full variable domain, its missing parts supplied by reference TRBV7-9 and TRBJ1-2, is DTGVSQNPRHKITKRGQNVTFRCDPISEHNRLYWYRQTLGQGPEFLTYFQNEAQLEKSRLLSDRFSAERPKGSFSTLEIQRTEQGDSAMYLCASSLAGQTGYTFGSGTRLTVV.

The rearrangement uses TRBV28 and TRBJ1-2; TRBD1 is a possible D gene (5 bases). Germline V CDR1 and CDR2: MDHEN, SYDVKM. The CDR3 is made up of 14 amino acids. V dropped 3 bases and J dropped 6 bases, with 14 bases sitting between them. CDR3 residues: CASSFDRGTDGYTF. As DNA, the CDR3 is TGTGCCAGCAGTTTCGACCGGGGGACGGATGGCTACACCTTC.

This CDR3 reads CASSFRDRDNTIYF. CDR3 coding DNA: TGTGCCAGCAGCTTTAGGGACAGGGATAACACCATATATTTT. The chain links TRBV3-1 (or the pseudogene TRBV3-2) to TRBJ1-3; 9 bases align to TRBD1. CDR1 LGHDT and CDR2 YNNKEL come from the germline V gene (reference sequence). This CDR3 contains 14 residues. The V segment lost 5 bases and the J segment 7 bases; nucleotides outside the gene matches: 6.

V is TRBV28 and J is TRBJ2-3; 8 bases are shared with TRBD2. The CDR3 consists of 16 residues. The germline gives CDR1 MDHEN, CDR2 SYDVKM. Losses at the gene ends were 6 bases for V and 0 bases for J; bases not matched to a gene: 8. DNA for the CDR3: TGTGCCAGCAGCCACACGACTAGCGAAAGCACAGATACGCAGTATTTT. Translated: CASSHTTSESTDTQYF.

CDR3 in DNA: TGTGCCACCAGCAGAGATAATGAGTTTGGCGGGACCGATGACCTCTACGAGCAGTACTTC. This translates into CATSRDNEFGGTDDLYEQYF. V and J are TRBV15 and TRBJ2-7, with a weak D call TRBD2 (6 bases). CDR1 and CDR2 from the germline V gene are LNHNV and YYDKDF (reference sequence). This CDR3 has 20 amino acids. Between the trimmed V and J ends, which lost 0 bases and 3 bases, there was a span of 27 bases.

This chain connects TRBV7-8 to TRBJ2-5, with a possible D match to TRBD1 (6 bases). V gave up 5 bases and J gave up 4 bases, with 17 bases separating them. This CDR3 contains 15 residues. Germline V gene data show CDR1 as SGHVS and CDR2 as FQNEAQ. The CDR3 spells CASSLRGRLGETQYF. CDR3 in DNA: TGTGCCAGCAGCCTCAGGGGCCGATTAGGAGAGACCCAGTACTTC.

CDR3 DNA sequence: TGTGCCAGCAGTGATTCGGGGGGACAAGAGACCCAGTACTTC. Protein sequence: CASSDSGGQETQYF. V gene TRBV2 combines with J gene TRBJ2-5, with 7 nucleotides matching TRBD2. Germline V gene sequence: CDR1 SNHLY, CDR2 FYNNEI. The CDR3 has 14 amino acids. The V segment lost 3 bases and the J segment 2 bases; nucleotides outside the gene matches: 3. Supplemented by reference TRBV2 and TRBJ2-5, the full variable domain reads EPEVTQTPSHQVTQMGQEVILRCVPISNHLYFYWYRQILGQKVEFLVSFYNNEISEKSEIFDDQFSVERPDGSNFTLKIRSTKLEDSAMYFCASSDSGGQETQYFGPGTRLLVL.